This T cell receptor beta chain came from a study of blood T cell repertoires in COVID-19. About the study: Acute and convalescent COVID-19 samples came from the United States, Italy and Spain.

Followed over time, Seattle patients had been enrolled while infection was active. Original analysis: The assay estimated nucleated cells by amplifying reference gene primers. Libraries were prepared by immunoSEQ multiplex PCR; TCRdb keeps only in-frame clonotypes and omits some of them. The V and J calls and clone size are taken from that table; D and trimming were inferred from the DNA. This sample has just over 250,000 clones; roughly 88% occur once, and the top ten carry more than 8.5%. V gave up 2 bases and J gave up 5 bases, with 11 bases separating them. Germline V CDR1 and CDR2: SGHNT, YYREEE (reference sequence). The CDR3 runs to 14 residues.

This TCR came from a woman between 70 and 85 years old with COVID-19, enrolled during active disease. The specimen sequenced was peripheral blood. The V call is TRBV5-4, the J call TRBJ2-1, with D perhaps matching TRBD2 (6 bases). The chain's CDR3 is CASSFRDFNNEQFF. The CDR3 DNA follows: TGTGCCAGCAGCTTCCGGGACTTCAACAATGAGCAGTTCTTC.